The 9 T cell receptor beta chains below all came from one sample that was sequenced in a study of OX40 agonist ivuxolimab in advanced cancers. TCRdb keeps only in-frame clones here, not all; method: immunoSEQ multiplex PCR. This table has about 64,000 clones, about 90% appearing once. The material sequenced was CD4+ or CD8+ T cells sorted from blood, taken in a trial of the OX40 agonist ivuxolimab. These receptors originate from an adult with an advanced solid tumor such as melanoma, head and neck, liver or kidney cancer.

V gene TRBV28 combines with J gene TRBJ2-3, with TRBD2 as a possible D gene (6 bases). The germline V gene has CDR1 MDHEN and CDR2 SYDVKM. Trimming took off 7 bases at V and 0 bases at J, with 14 bases between the two ends. CDR3 size: 15 residues. The CDR3 sequence: CASTPPGRSTDTQYF. The CDR3 coding sequence is TGTGCCAGCACCCCCCCCGGGAGAAGCACAGATACGCAGTATTTT. Supplemented by reference TRBV28 and TRBJ2-3, the full variable domain reads DVKVTQSSRYLVKRTGEKVFLECVQDMDHENMFWYRQDPGLGLRLIYFSYDVKMKEKGDIPEGYSVSREKKERFSLILESASTNQTSMYLCASTPPGRSTDTQYFGPGTRLTVL.

This rearrangement joins TRBV5-1 to TRBJ1-4, with a tentative D call TRBD1 (5 bases). Germline V gene lookup returns CDR1 SGHRS and CDR2 YFSETQ. Trimming removed 4 bases from V and 7 bases from J, with 14 bases in between. The CDR3 loop spans 14 amino acids. The CDR3 bases are TGCGCCAGCAGCCCAACACGGGGCGGTGAAAAACTGTTTTTT. It encodes CASSPTRGGEKLFF.

V gene TRBV28 combines with J gene TRBJ1-1, with 9 bases that match TRBD1. Trimming at V came to 7 bases and at J to 1 base, leaving 7 bases not matched to a gene. CDR1 MDHEN and CDR2 SYDVKM come from the germline V gene. The CDR3 runs 15 residues. CDR3 amino acids: CASTLQGARNTEAFF. CDR3 nucleotides: TGTGCCAGCACGTTACAGGGGGCGCGGAACACTGAAGCTTTCTTT.

Regarding this clone: One junction end does not reproduce the germline sequence, and a read error may be involved. The V call is TRBV7-7, the J call TRBJ2-5; D remains ambiguous. Near its end, the DNA agrees better with TRBJ2-7, so the J call may be wrong. The CDR3 consists of 14 residues. CDR1 and CDR2 (germline): SSHAT, FNYEAQ (reference sequence). CDR3: CASSLGIYGYEQYF. The CDR3 coding sequence is TGTGCTAGCAGCTTAGGCATCTACGGCTACGAGCAGTACTTC.

This clone was recorded only once. The chain joins TRBV6-5 to TRBJ1-5, with 8 positions matching TRBD1. V was clipped by 5 bases and J by 4 bases; unmatched bases: 4. The CDR3 loop spans 14 amino acids. Germline V CDR1 and CDR2: MNHEY, SVGAGI. The CDR3 here is CASSLRTGNQPQHF. In DNA form, the CDR3 reads TGTGCCAGCAGTCTTAGGACAGGGAATCAGCCCCAGCATTTT.

The chain employs TRBV4-2 and TRBJ2-5; 13 nucleotides align to TRBD2. The V and J ends lost 0 bases and 5 bases, in that order; junction bases with no gene match: 6. CDR1 is LGHNA, CDR2 YNFKEQ, per germline. The CDR3 is 17 residues long. In DNA, the CDR3 is TGTGCCAGCAGCCAAGATGGGACTAGCGGGATAGGGGAGACCCAGTACTTC. This gives the protein CASSQDGTSGIGETQYF.

V is TRBV7-9 and J is TRBJ2-1; TRBD2 agrees at 9 bases. The CDR3 loop spans 14 amino acids. CDR1 and CDR2 (germline): SEHNR, FQNEAQ (reference sequence). V shed 4 bases, J shed 7 bases, and the junction held 5 bases outside the gene matches. The CDR3: CASSSRTSVNEQFF. In DNA, the CDR3 is TGTGCCAGCAGCTCCAGGACTAGCGTGAATGAGCAGTTCTTC. The whole variable domain, filled in from reference TRBV7-9 and TRBJ2-1, reads DTGVSQNPRHKITKRGQNVTFRCDPISEHNRLYWYRQTLGQGPEFLTYFQNEAQLEKSRLLSDRFSAERPKGSFSTLEIQRTEQGDSAMYLCASSSRTSVNEQFFGPGTRLTVL.

The chain couples TRBV7-9 to TRBJ1-4; D might be TRBD1 (6 bases). Germline V gene sequence: CDR1 SEHNR, CDR2 FQNEAQ (reference sequence). V lost 5 bases and J lost 8, with 15 bases in between. CDR3 size: 14 residues. The CDR3: CASSVTGGREKLFF. CDR3 DNA: TGTGCCAGCAGCGTGACAGGAGGAAGAGAAAAACTGTTTTTT.

V gene TRBV5-6 combines with J gene TRBJ2-3; 9 positions agree with TRBD2. CDR3 length: 16 residues. V dropped 2 bases and J dropped 0; count of bases not matched to a gene: 4. Germline V lookup: CDR1 SGHDT, CDR2 YYEEEE. The CDR3 DNA reads TGTGCCAGCAGCTTTCGACTAGCGGAAAGCACAGATACGCAGTATTTT. Translated: CASSFRLAESTDTQYF.